A single sample is the source of the 5 T cell receptor beta chains below, sequenced in a study of blood T cell repertoires in COVID-19. Sequencing was performed with immunoSEQ multiplex PCR; in TCRdb, only in-frame clones are kept and a portion is missing. The table shows a few hundred thousand clones, with roughly 90% occurring only once. The specimen sequenced was peripheral blood. The receptors were sampled from a woman aged 25 to 45 with COVID-19, enrolled during active disease.

The rearrangement uses TRBV10-2 and TRBJ1-3; D is possibly TRBD1 (6 bases). Germline CDR1 and CDR2: WSHSY and SAAADI. The length of the CDR3 is 14 residues. Trimming removed 6 bases at V and 6 bases at J, with 15 bases between. The CDR3 loop reads CASRIQGMENTIYF. DNA of the CDR3: TGCGCCAGCAGGATACAGGGAATGGAAAACACCATATATTTT.

This chain connects TRBV6-2 or TRBV6-3 to TRBJ2-3; TRBD2 matches at 13 bases. Trimming cost V 5 bases and J 2 bases; bases outside gene matches: 4. Germline V lookup: CDR1 MNHEY, CDR2 SVGEGT. This CDR3 has 16 amino acids. CDR3 nucleotide sequence: TGTGCCAGCAGTGATGGACTAGCGGGGGCCACAGATACGCAGTATTTT. The encoded protein is CASSDGLAGATDTQYF.

V gene TRBV7-2 combines with J gene TRBJ2-1; tentatively, D is TRBD1 (6 bases). The germline gives CDR1 SGHTA, CDR2 FQGNSA. The CDR3 totals 16 residues. V gave up 3 bases and J gave up 2 bases, with 14 bases separating them. CDR3 protein: CASSFQTGPPYNEQFF. The CDR3 DNA follows: TGTGCCAGCAGCTTCCAGACAGGACCCCCCTACAATGAGCAGTTCTTC.

This clone was seen only once. The chain combines TRBV10-1 with TRBJ2-2, with 11 bases lining up with TRBD2. In germline, CDR1 is WNHNN, CDR2 SYGVQD (reference sequence). CDR3 size: 15 residues. The V and J ends lost 2 bases and 7 bases, in that order; junction bases with no gene match: 3. The CDR3 is CASSEGTSGGGELFF. In nucleotides, the CDR3 is TGCGCCAGCAGTGAGGGGACTAGCGGTGGCGGGGAGCTGTTTTTT.

This clone was counted only a few times. The chain links TRBV2 to TRBJ1-2, with D hard to call. CDR3 length: 13 residues. Deletions cut 4 bases from V and 4 bases from J, with 10 bases between. Germline loops: CDR1 SNHLY, CDR2 FYNNEI. CDR3 nucleotide sequence: TGTGCCAGCAGTGGCACAGAGGGCTATGGCTACACCTTC. Amino acids: CASSGTEGYGYTF.